Listed here are 9 T cell receptor beta chains from one sample, sequenced in a study of blood T cell repertoires in COVID-19. Some clones are missing from TCRdb's copy, which holds only in-frame ones; the method was immunoSEQ multiplex PCR. The sample has about 67,000 clones; approximately 87% are singletons. What was sequenced was peripheral blood. All receptors derive from a man in his forties or fifties with active COVID-19.

The J gene is TRBJ2-1, the V gene TRBV5-6, with D uncertain. Trimming shortened V by 1 base and J by 0 bases, and 8 bases separated the two germline ends. This CDR3 spans 15 amino acids. Germline CDR1 SGHDT, CDR2 YYEEEE. The CDR3 loop is CASSLYGVSYNEQFF. In DNA form, the CDR3 reads TGTGCCAGCAGCTTGTACGGAGTCTCCTACAATGAGCAGTTCTTC.

The J gene is TRBJ1-2, the V gene TRBV19; 9 positions match TRBD1. The CDR3 runs to 14 residues. Germline CDR1 and CDR2: LNHDA and SQIVND (reference sequence). After removal of 7 bases from V and 1 base from J, the junction contained 4 bases not matched to a gene. CDR3 nucleotide sequence: TGTGCCAGTATCCGGACAGGGGTTAACTATGGCTACACCTTC. Its translation is CASIRTGVNYGYTF.

The chain couples TRBV5-1 to TRBJ2-7, with TRBD2 matching over 15 bases. The V and J ends lost 2 bases and 10 bases, in that order; junction bases with no gene match: 4. The CDR3 has 14 residues. Germline loops: CDR1 SGHRS, CDR2 YFSETQ. The CDR3 here is CASSLGTSGRPQYF. The CDR3 coding sequence is TGCGCCAGCAGCTTAGGGACTAGCGGGAGGCCTCAGTACTTC. Full variable domain (outside the CDR3, taken from reference TRBV5-1 and TRBJ2-7): KAGVTQTPRYLIKTRGQQVTLSCSPISGHRSVSWYQQTPGQGLQFLFEYFSETQRNKGNFPGRFSGRQFSNSRSEMNVSTLELGDSALYLCASSLGTSGRPQYFGPGTRLTVT.

The V gene is TRBV2, the J gene TRBJ2-6; 7 bases map to TRBD1. Germline V gives CDR1 SNHLY, CDR2 FYNNEI. V lost 9 bases and J lost 0; bases outside the gene matches: 2. There are 14 residues in the CDR3. CDR3 in DNA: TGTGCCAGTACAGGGGTCTCTGGGGCCAACGTCCTGACTTTC. Its protein product is CASTGVSGANVLTF.

This clone was recorded a few times. The genes are TRBV19 and TRBJ1-1; no clear D. CDR1 and CDR2 from the germline V gene are LNHDA and SQIVND (reference sequence). With 3 bases removed from V and 4 bases from J, the gap between germline ends came to 12 bases. The CDR3 contains 14 residues. The CDR3 region is CASSMLRGITEAFF. The CDR3 bases are TGTGCCAGTAGTATGTTGCGGGGAATCACTGAAGCTTTCTTT.

The chain joins TRBV7-3 to TRBJ2-5; 11 positions match TRBD2. The CDR3 loop spans 13 amino acids. Losses at the gene ends were 5 bases for V and 6 bases for J; bases not matched to a gene: 2. CDR1 is SGHTA, CDR2 FQGTGA, per germline. Here the CDR3 DNA reads TGTGCCAGCAGCCCTAGCGGGGGGAAGACCCAGTACTTC. Its protein is CASSPSGGKTQYF.

The rearrangement joins TRBV19 to TRBJ1-1; D is uncertain. The V end lost 3 bases, the J end lost 0 bases, and 11 bases lay between the germline ends. CDR3 length equals 15 residues. CDR1 is LNHDA and CDR2 is SQIVND in the germline V gene (reference sequence). Here the CDR3 reads CASSIRGEVNTEAFF. In nucleotides, the CDR3 is TGTGCCAGTAGTATCCGGGGTGAGGTGAACACTGAAGCTTTCTTT.

The rearrangement links TRBV5-1 to TRBJ2-7; the D gene is possibly TRBD2 (8 bases). Between the trimmed V and J ends, which lost 3 bases and 2 bases, there was a span of 12 bases. Germline values: CDR1 SGHRS, CDR2 YFSETQ. CDR3 length: 14 residues. CDR3 bases: TGCGCCAGCAGCTCAGGGGGACTAGCCTACGAGCAGTACTTC. It translates to CASSSGGLAYEQYF.

The rearrangement links TRBV28 to TRBJ1-2; 9 nucleotides line up with TRBD1. Germline CDR1 is MDHEN and CDR2 is SYDVKM. The CDR3 runs to 14 residues. V was clipped by 7 bases and J by 5 bases; unmatched bases: 8. CDR3 protein: CASNPTGGAYGYTF. CDR3 nucleotide sequence: TGTGCCAGCAATCCTACAGGGGGCGCATATGGCTACACCTTC.